Listed here are 25 T cell receptor beta chains from one sample, sequenced in a study of radiotherapy plus CTLA-4 blockade in lung cancer. The assay was immunoSEQ multiplex PCR, and TCRdb's table has in-frame clones only and misses some. The table has approximately 80,000 clones, roughly 80% seen once. This specimen was peripheral blood, taken from a patient treated with radiotherapy plus ipilimumab. These TCRs come from a human donor with non-small cell lung cancer who had stable disease on radiotherapy plus ipilimumab.

The rearrangement joins TRBV11-2 to TRBJ1-2, with TRBD1 matching over 7 bases. Trimming cost V 0 bases and J 4 bases; bases outside gene matches: 8. CDR3 size: 16 residues. Germline V gene sequence: CDR1 SGHAT, CDR2 FQNNGV. This CDR3 is CASSLEEGDSLYGYTF. The CDR3 DNA is TGTGCCAGCAGCTTAGAAGAGGGGGACAGCCTCTATGGCTACACCTTC.

In its sample, this clone was seen a few times. This chain links TRBV11-1 with TRBJ1-5; D call uncertain. This CDR3 comprises 13 residues. Germline assignment: CDR1 SGHAT and CDR2 FQDESV (reference sequence). Trimming took 5 bases from V and 2 from J, leaving 7 bases between them. This CDR3 reads CASSPQGNQPQHF. CDR3 in DNA: TGTGCCAGCAGCCCGCAGGGCAATCAGCCCCAGCATTTT.

The chain combines TRBV18 with TRBJ1-5; TRBD1 aligns across 8 bases. The CDR3 covers 14 residues. After removal of 6 bases from V and 5 bases from J, the junction contained 6 bases not matched to a gene. Germline assignment: CDR1 KGHSH and CDR2 LQKENI. CDR3 sequence: CASSQSGGDQPQHF. CDR3 coding DNA: TGTGCCAGCTCCCAATCAGGGGGCGATCAGCCCCAGCATTTT.

The chain combines TRBV6-5 with TRBJ2-5; 7 bases align to TRBD1. CDR3 length: 13 amino acids. The junction had 1 base not matched to a gene; V was cut back by 2 bases and J by 4 bases. Germline CDR1 and CDR2: MNHEY and SVGAGI. CDR3 bases: TGTGCCAGCAGTTACACAGGGGTAGAGACCCAGTACTTC. Its translation: CASSYTGVETQYF.

This CDR3 reads CASSSRSEAFF. In nucleotides, the CDR3 is TGTGCCAGCAGCTCCAGGTCTGAAGCTTTCTTT. The chain is built from TRBV6-6 and TRBJ1-1, with no clear D. The V end lost 6 bases, the J end lost 6 bases, and 8 bases lay between the germline ends. From germline, CDR1 is MNHNY and CDR2 SVGAGI (reference sequence). The CDR3 runs 11 residues.

V is TRBV6-9 and J is TRBJ1-5, with 11 bases matching TRBD1. CDR1 and CDR2 from the germline V gene are MNHGY and SVAAGI. Trimming at V came to 9 bases and at J to 3 bases, leaving 13 bases not matched to a gene. There are 17 residues in the CDR3. The CDR3 DNA reads TGTGCCAGTTGGGCCCGGGACAGGGGGGCCTACAATCAGCCCCAGCATTTT. Protein: CASWARDRGAYNQPQHF.

The rearrangement links TRBV5-4 to TRBJ2-3; no clear D gene. The CDR3 extends over 13 amino acids. In germline, CDR1 is SGHNT, CDR2 YYREEE (reference sequence). V lost 0 bases, J lost 3 bases, and 5 bases lay in between. The CDR3 region has the DNA TGTGCCAGCAGCTTGGCACCAACAGATACGCAGTATTTT. Translated: CASSLAPTDTQYF.

This chain uses TRBV21-1 with TRBJ2-1; TRBD2, the D gene given by the table, was not confirmed from the DNA. TRBV21-1 is flagged as a pseudogene. The CDR3 length is 17 residues. CDR3 sequence reads: CASRREGRDSSYNEQFF. In DNA form, the CDR3 reads TGTGCCAGCCGACGGGAGGGGCGCGATAGCTCCTACAATGAGCAGTTCTTC.

The V and J genes are TRBV7-3 and TRBJ2-5; 10 positions agree with TRBD2. CDR3 length: 15 amino acids. The germline CDR1 and CDR2 sequences are SGHTA and FQGTGA. V lost 2 bases, J lost 5 bases, and 5 bases stayed unmatched. CDR3 nucleotides: TGTGCCAGCAGCTTATCTAGCGGGAGATCTGAGACCCAGTACTTC. Protein sequence: CASSLSSGRSETQYF.

The CDR3 protein is CASSLTGTLDYEQYF. The CDR3 DNA sequence: TGTGCCAGCAGCCTAACCGGGACTTTAGACTACGAGCAGTACTTC. The J gene is TRBJ2-7, the V gene TRBV4-2; D possibly corresponds to TRBD2 (6 bases). Germline CDR1 is LGHNA and CDR2 is YNFKEQ. This CDR3 region has 15 residues. With 4 bases removed from V and 3 bases from J, the gap between germline ends came to 16 bases.

The V gene is TRBV11-2, the J gene TRBJ1-4; the match to TRBD1 covers 7 bases. CDR3 length: 13 amino acids. Germline lookup yields CDR1 SGHAT and CDR2 FQNNGV. Unmatched junction bases numbered 5, after V lost 5 bases and J lost 8 bases. The CDR3 loop reads CASSADRAEKLFF. In DNA, the CDR3 is TGTGCCAGCAGCGCAGACAGGGCCGAAAAACTGTTTTTT.

The chain links TRBV7-2 to TRBJ2-7, with D perhaps TRBD1 or TRBD2 (5 bases each). With 7 bases removed from V and 3 bases from J, the gap between germline ends came to 16 bases. In germline, CDR1 is SGHTA, CDR2 FQGNSA. This CDR3 has 14 amino acids. Written as DNA, the CDR3 is TGTGCCAGCACCGGACGGTCGGGGCTCTACGAGCAGTACTTC. It encodes CASTGRSGLYEQYF.

The chain joins TRBV7-9 to TRBJ2-7, with D possibly TRBD2 on 7 matching bases. Trimming removed 4 bases from V and 5 bases from J, with 15 bases in between. The germline V gene encodes CDR1 SEHNR and CDR2 FQNEAQ (reference sequence). The CDR3 consists of 14 residues. The CDR3 here is CASSSAGGGHEQYF. The CDR3 coding sequence is TGTGCCAGCAGCTCCGCTGGGGGGGGCCACGAGCAGTACTTC.

The chain employs TRBV7-9 and TRBJ1-5, with unresolved D. The CDR3 runs 15 residues. Germline values: CDR1 SEHNR, CDR2 FQNEAQ (reference sequence). V was shortened by 0 bases and J by 4 bases, with 10 bases between the two germline ends. CDR3 region: CASSLAAGSNQPQHF. The CDR3 bases are TGTGCCAGCAGCTTAGCAGCAGGCTCTAATCAGCCCCAGCATTTT.

The chain couples TRBV2 to TRBJ2-7; D is unclear. Per the germline V gene, CDR1 is SNHLY and CDR2 is FYNNEI. V shed 3 bases and J shed 2 bases, with 8 bases lying between them. The CDR3 contains 13 residues. The CDR3 sequence: CASSDADTYEQYF. The CDR3 region has the DNA TGTGCCAGCAGTGACGCAGACACCTACGAGCAGTACTTC. The variable domain in full, completed from reference TRBV2 and TRBJ2-7, reads EPEVTQTPSHQVTQMGQEVILRCVPISNHLYFYWYRQILGQKVEFLVSFYNNEISEKSEIFDDQFSVERPDGSNFTLKIRSTKLEDSAMYFCASSDADTYEQYFGPGTRLTVT.

CDR3 region: CASSQDSPDTQYF. CDR3 coding DNA: TGTGCCAGCAGCCAAGATAGCCCAGATACGCAGTATTTT. The V gene is TRBV4-2, the J gene TRBJ2-3; D remains unclear. This CDR3 region has 13 residues. Per the germline V gene, CDR1 is LGHNA and CDR2 is YNFKEQ. V lost 0 bases to trimming and J lost 4 bases, with 5 bases between them.

V usage is TRBV5-6 and J usage is TRBJ2-2; D remains unclear. The CDR3 runs 15 residues. Trimming took 2 bases from V and 2 from J, leaving 10 bases between them. Germline CDR1 SGHDT, CDR2 YYEEEE. In DNA, the CDR3 is TGTGCCAGCAGCTTCCGCACGGTTAACACCGGGGAGCTGTTTTTT. Its protein product is CASSFRTVNTGELFF.

The CDR3 nucleotides are TGTGCCAGCAGCCGGGACAGGGACTCCTACGAGCAGTACTTC. It translates to CASSRDRDSYEQYF. The V and J genes are TRBV5-5 and TRBJ2-7; 9 bases are shared with TRBD1. Germline-derived CDR1 and CDR2 are SGHKS and YYEKEE (reference sequence). V lost 4 bases, J lost 0 bases, and 2 bases stayed unmatched. The CDR3 consists of 14 residues.

The chain recombines TRBV30 with TRBJ2-2; TRBD2 might be the D (7 bases). The CDR3 consists of 13 residues. V lost 4 bases, J lost 6 bases, and 12 bases lay in between. Germline CDR1 reads GTSNPN; CDR2 reads SVGIG (reference sequence). CDR3 nucleotides: TGTGCCTGGAACAGGGAGGGCCCCGGGGAGCTGTTTTTT. It is translated as CAWNREGPGELFF.

The CDR3 is CASKGLAGSTDTQYF. The CDR3 nucleotides are TGCGCCAGCAAGGGCCTAGCGGGGAGCACAGATACGCAGTATTTT. The chain recombines TRBV5-1 with TRBJ2-3, with 9 bases that match TRBD2. Germline CDR1 reads SGHRS; CDR2 reads YFSETQ. This CDR3 contains 15 residues. Germline trimming cut 6 bases from V and 0 bases from J; bases unmatched to any gene: 5.

V usage is TRBV28 and J usage is TRBJ1-5, with TRBD1 matching over 10 bases. Per the germline V gene, CDR1 is MDHEN and CDR2 is SYDVKM. The CDR3 loop spans 16 amino acids. The V and J ends lost 3 bases and 7 bases, in that order; junction bases with no gene match: 9. The chain's CDR3 is CASSLFPGTGDQPQHF. CDR3 DNA sequence: TGTGCCAGCAGTTTGTTTCCCGGGACAGGGGACCAGCCCCAGCATTTT.

The chain couples TRBV4-1 to TRBJ2-1; D unresolved. Germline CDR1 reads MGHRA; CDR2 reads YSYEKL. The V end lost 4 bases, the J end lost 6 bases, and 16 bases lay between the germline ends. There are 15 residues in the CDR3. In DNA, the CDR3 is TGCGCCAGCAGCCGACTCCAGCTTACTGGCAATGAGCAGTTCTTC. Translated, it gives CASSRLQLTGNEQFF.

This chain joins TRBV18 and TRBJ2-5, with D perhaps matching TRBD2 (7 bases). Trimming cost V 8 bases and J 5 bases, with 18 bases left between them. Per the germline V gene, CDR1 is KGHSH and CDR2 is LQKENI. This CDR3 has 14 amino acids. The CDR3 DNA reads TGTGCCAGCGCGCCCGGGGGGCGGCGGGAGACCCAGTACTTC. Its translation is CASAPGGRRETQYF.

This clone has only one observation. This sequence joins TRBV27 and TRBJ1-6; 7 bases align to TRBD1. The junction had 6 bases not matched to a gene; V was cut back by 1 base and J by 6 bases. This CDR3 has 16 residues. The V gene's germline CDR1 is MNHEY and CDR2 SMNVEV (reference sequence). This CDR3 reads CASSLLSGTANSPLHF. DNA of the CDR3: TGTGCCAGCAGTTTATTATCCGGGACAGCTAATTCACCCCTCCACTTT.

The CDR3 nucleotides are TGTGCCAGCAGCTTGGGGGCCGGAGCTAACTATGGCTACACCTTC. Translation: CASSLGAGANYGYTF. The V and J genes are TRBV7-6 and TRBJ1-2; D may be TRBD1 (6 bases). Between the trimmed V and J ends, which lost 3 bases and 0 bases, there was a span of 11 bases. CDR3 length equals 15 residues. The V gene's germline CDR1 is SGHVS and CDR2 FNYEAQ.